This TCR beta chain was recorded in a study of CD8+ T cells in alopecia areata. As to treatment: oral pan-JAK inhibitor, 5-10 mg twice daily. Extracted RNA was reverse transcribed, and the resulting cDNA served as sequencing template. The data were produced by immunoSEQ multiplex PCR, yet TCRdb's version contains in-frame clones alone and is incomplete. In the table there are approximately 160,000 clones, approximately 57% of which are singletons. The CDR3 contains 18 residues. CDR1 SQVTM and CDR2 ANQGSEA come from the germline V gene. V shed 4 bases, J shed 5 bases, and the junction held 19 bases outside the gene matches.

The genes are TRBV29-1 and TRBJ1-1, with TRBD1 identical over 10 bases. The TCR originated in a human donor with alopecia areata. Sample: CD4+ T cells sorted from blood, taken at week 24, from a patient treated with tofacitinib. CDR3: CSVVFRVSGQGWRTEAFF. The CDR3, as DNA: TGCAGCGTTGTGTTTCGGGTCTCGGGACAGGGGTGGAGGACTGAAGCTTTCTTT.